What follows describes a single TCR beta chain. Antigen: not known. Clones were sequenced by immunoSEQ multiplex PCR, and TCRdb holds only the in-frame ones, with some missing. The sample contains approximately 82,000 clones, 90% to 95% of which appear only once. The CDR3 totals 16 residues. The germline V and J ends were trimmed by 1 base and 2 bases, with 12 bases remaining between them. CDR1 KGHSH and CDR2 LQKENI come from the germline V gene. The record originates from a study of T cell responses to AZD1222 COVID-19 vaccine. Overall study: The study pooled second doses at about 4 or about 12 weeks. General study results and limits: Spike-specific TCR breadth and depth were elevated following two AZD1222 doses. There were repertoire samples only from the period after the peak T cell response. Mapped onto spike, vaccine-associated CD4 TCRs spanned it and were dominant at 160-218 and 743-854.

The sequencing used peripheral blood, collected on day 0 of AZD1222 vaccination. The sequence was collected from an adult in good health. The J gene is TRBJ1-5, the V gene TRBV18, with D perhaps TRBD1 (5 bases). The CDR3 DNA is TGTGCCAGCTCACCACGGGGCCAGGTTGGCAATCAGCCCCAGCATTTT. It encodes CASSPRGQVGNQPQHF.